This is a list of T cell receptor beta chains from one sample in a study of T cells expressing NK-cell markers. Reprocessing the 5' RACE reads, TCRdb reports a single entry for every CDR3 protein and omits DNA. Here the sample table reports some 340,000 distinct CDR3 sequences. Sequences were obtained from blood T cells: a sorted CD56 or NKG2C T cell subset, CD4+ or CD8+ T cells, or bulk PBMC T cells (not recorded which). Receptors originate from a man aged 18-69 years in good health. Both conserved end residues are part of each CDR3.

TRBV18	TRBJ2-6	CASSTPKGQAGANVLTF
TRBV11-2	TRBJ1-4	CASSLRYRDSGEKLFF
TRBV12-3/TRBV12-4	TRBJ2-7	CASSLTPWGGSYEQYF
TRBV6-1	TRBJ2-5	CASSDDPNRTQYF
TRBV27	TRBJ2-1	CASSPPGWGKEQFF
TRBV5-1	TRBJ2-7	CASSLGDRVSSYEQYF
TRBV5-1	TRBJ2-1	CASSFYGTLSYNEQFF
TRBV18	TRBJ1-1	CASSPLGQGVKGEAFF
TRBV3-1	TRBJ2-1	CASSQGGGPFF
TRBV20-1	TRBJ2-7	CSAGIAGGVYEQYF
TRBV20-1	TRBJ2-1	CSATNPGLAATTSYNEQFF
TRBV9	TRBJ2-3	CASRRTSGGQSTDTQYF
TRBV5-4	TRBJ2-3	CASRRLAGGTDTQYF
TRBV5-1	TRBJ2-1	CASSFAREVYNEQFF
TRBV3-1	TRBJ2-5	CASSQEGFGVKETQYF
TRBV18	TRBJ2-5	CASSITLAGRETQYF
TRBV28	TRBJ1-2	CASRSVGGRSTYGYTF
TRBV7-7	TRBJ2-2	CASSSYGPGPGELFF
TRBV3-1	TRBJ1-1	CASSQSGQGRDAFF
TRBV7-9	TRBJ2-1	CASSLSGGGEQFF
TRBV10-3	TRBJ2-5	CAISEGGTPQETQYF
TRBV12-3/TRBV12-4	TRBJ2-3	CASRISTRRQGWDTQYF
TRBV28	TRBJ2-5	CASSSGLETQYF
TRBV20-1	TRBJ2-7	CSARPGGGVLYEQYF
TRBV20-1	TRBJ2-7	CSAVPGQGVYEQYF
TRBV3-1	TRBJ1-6	CASSQGVTYNSPLHF
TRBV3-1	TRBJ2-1	CASSHLAGGPDPYNEQFF
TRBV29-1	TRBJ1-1	CSVWRGGFVEAFF
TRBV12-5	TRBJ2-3	CASGLVWNYRTDTQYF
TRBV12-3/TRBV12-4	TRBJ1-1	CASSPGQGRWDTEAFF
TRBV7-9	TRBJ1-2	CASSSSGGFGYTF
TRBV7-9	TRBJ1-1	CASSLSEARVNTEAFF
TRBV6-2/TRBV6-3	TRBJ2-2	CASSYSGGTANTGELFF
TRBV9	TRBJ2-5	CASSVTGRYQETQYF
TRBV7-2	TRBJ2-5	CASTLALGETQYF
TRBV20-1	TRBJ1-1	CSARPFDRRLSNTEAFF
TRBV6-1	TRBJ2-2	CASTDPRGVHRELFF
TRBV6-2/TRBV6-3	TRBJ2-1	CASIRDRGWNEQFF
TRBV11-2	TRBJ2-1	CASSLAYNNEQFF
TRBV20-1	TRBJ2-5	CSARDRTSGGQETQYF
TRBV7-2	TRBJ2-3	CASSPRGSGDTDTQYF
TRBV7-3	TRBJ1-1	CASSSDGLNTEAFF
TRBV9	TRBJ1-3	CASSAFNGNTIYF